The T cell receptor beta chain under discussion was sequenced for a study of blood T cell repertoires in COVID-19. In the study overall: The cDNA or gDNA used as material had been derived from T cells, B-cell-depleted T cells, or PBMCs.

Generated by immunoSEQ multiplex PCR, the TCRdb table keeps only in-frame clones and is missing some. The profile shows 200,000 to 250,000 clones, 86% of them singletons. The CDR3 totals 14 residues. V lost 5 bases and J lost 2, with 13 bases in between. Germline CDR1 reads SEHNR; CDR2 reads FQNEAQ (reference sequence). Everyone who took part was 18 to 89 years old, and they came from about 23 US areas. Cohort 3 recovery required two negative PCRs, clearance, or symptom resolution. The sample taken for sequencing was PBMCs or T cells enriched from blood (not recorded which). This chain uses TRBV7-9 with TRBJ2-7, with TRBD2 as a possible D gene (6 bases). The TCR originated in a woman between 45 and 65 years old who had recovered from COVID-19. CDR3 region: CASSRGLLTYEQYF. The DNA for the CDR3 is TGTGCCAGCAGCCGGGGACTGCTCACCTACGAGCAGTACTTC.